Presented here are 21 T cell receptor beta chains from one specimen sequenced in a study of blood T cell repertoires in COVID-19. Profiled with immunoSEQ multiplex PCR; TCRdb holds only in-frame clones, not every one. The sample yields around 40,000 clones, around 85% seen once. The specimen sequenced was peripheral blood. Receptor source: a human donor in a cohort sampled during active COVID-19.

This clone was picked up a small number of times. The chain employs TRBV9 and TRBJ1-2; a possible D gene is TRBD1 (6 bases). V was cut by 4 bases and J by 2 bases, with 9 bases left in between. Germline V gene data show CDR1 as SGDLS and CDR2 as YYNGEE. CDR3 size: 13 residues. CDR3 in DNA: TGTGCCAGCAGCCTCGGACAGAACTATGGCTACACCTTC. Residues: CASSLGQNYGYTF.

V and J are TRBV27 and TRBJ1-5; the D gene is possibly TRBD1 (6 bases). Looked up from germline, CDR1 is MNHEY and CDR2 is SMNVEV (reference sequence). Trimming removed 1 base from V and 4 bases from J, with 11 bases in between. This CDR3 contains 15 residues. In DNA form, the CDR3 reads TGTGCCAGCAGTTTATGGGGGCGCGAAAATCAGCCCCAGCATTTT. Amino acid sequence: CASSLWGRENQPQHF.

The chain employs TRBV6-5 and TRBJ2-6; TRBD1 might be the D (6 bases). CDR3 length equals 15 residues. Deletions cut 4 bases from V and 2 bases from J, with 9 bases between. CDR1 is MNHEY and CDR2 is SVGAGI in the germline V gene. The CDR3 nucleotides read TGTGCCAGCAGTTCAAACAGGGCTGGGGCCAACGTCCTGACTTTC. This translates into CASSSNRAGANVLTF.

The chain recombines TRBV4-1 with TRBJ2-1; 9 bases fit TRBD2. This CDR3 comprises 21 residues. In germline, CDR1 is MGHRA, CDR2 YSYEKL. Losses at the gene ends were 0 bases for V and 10 bases for J; bases not matched to a gene: 25. The CDR3 sequence: CASSQESPGVAGVGGIGEQFF. Written as DNA, the CDR3 is TGCGCCAGCAGCCAAGAATCCCCGGGAGTAGCGGGAGTGGGGGGGATAGGGGAGCAGTTCTTC.

CDR3 region: CASSVEAGTYEQYF. The CDR3 coding sequence is TGTGCCAGCAGCGTAGAGGCAGGCACCTACGAGCAGTACTTC. This chain joins TRBV9 and TRBJ2-7; no clear D. CDR3 size: 14 residues. V was shortened by 0 bases and J by 2 bases, with 9 bases between the two germline ends. Germline V gene lookup returns CDR1 SGDLS and CDR2 YYNGEE. The full variable domain, in which reference TRBV9 and TRBJ2-7 provide the parts outside the CDR3, is DSGVTQTPKHLITATGQRVTLRCSPRSGDLSVYWYQQSLDQGLQFLIQYYNGEERAKGNILERFSAQQFPDLHSELNLSSLELGDSALYFCASSVEAGTYEQYFGPGTRLTVT.

The CDR3 reads CASSQVGFTDTQYF. CDR3 bases: TGTGCCAGCAGCCAGGTTGGTTTCACAGATACGCAGTATTTT. The J gene is TRBJ2-3, the V gene TRBV7-2, with unresolved D. The V end was cut by 5 bases, the J end by 2 bases, with 11 bases between. Germline lookup yields CDR1 SGHTA and CDR2 FQGNSA. This CDR3 contains 14 residues.

This chain links TRBV7-9 with TRBJ2-1; TRBD1 matches 7 bases. V shed 4 bases and J 2 bases; nucleotides not matched to a gene: 8. The CDR3 has 16 residues. Germline V gene lookup returns CDR1 SEHNR and CDR2 FQNEAQ (reference sequence). The CDR3: CASSSQTGTPYNEQFF. The CDR3 DNA follows: TGTGCCAGCAGCTCCCAGACAGGGACCCCCTACAATGAGCAGTTCTTC.

V and J are TRBV6-5 and TRBJ1-2, with 7 bases aligning to TRBD1. The CDR3 has 14 residues. J lost 4 bases, V lost 7 bases, and 9 bases had no gene match. CDR1 is MNHEY, CDR2 SVGAGI, per germline. The chain's CDR3 is CASIPQGNVYGYTF. The CDR3 bases are TGTGCCAGCATCCCACAGGGGAATGTCTATGGCTACACCTTC.

V is TRBV27 and J is TRBJ1-5; the match to TRBD1 covers 9 bases. The CDR3 extends over 13 amino acids. V lost 5 bases and J lost 8; bases outside the gene matches: 4. Germline values: CDR1 MNHEY, CDR2 SMNVEV (reference sequence). The CDR3 region is CASSPRTGEPQHF. Here the CDR3 DNA reads TGTGCCAGCAGTCCAAGGACAGGGGAGCCCCAGCATTTT.

The J gene is TRBJ2-7, the V gene TRBV10-3; D is uncertain. This CDR3 contains 13 residues. Trimming removed 2 bases at V and 2 bases at J, with 7 bases between. Looked up from germline, CDR1 is ENHRY and CDR2 is SYGVKD. The CDR3 is CAISEHGPYEQYF. CDR3 DNA sequence: TGTGCCATCAGTGAGCATGGCCCCTACGAGCAGTACTTC.

This clone occurred many times. J is TRBJ1-1 and V is TRBV6-1; a weak D match, TRBD1 (6 bases). V lost 4 bases to trimming and J lost 1 base, with 19 bases between them. Per germline, CDR1 MNHNS and CDR2 SASEGT. CDR3 length equals 17 residues. The CDR3 loop reads CASSVIRGQSSNTEAFF. CDR3 nucleotide sequence: TGTGCCAGCAGTGTCATACGCGGACAGTCATCGAACACTGAAGCTTTCTTT.

This chain links TRBV5-4 with TRBJ2-1; 14 positions agree with TRBD2. Germline CDR1 reads SGHNT; CDR2 reads YYREEE (reference sequence). The ends lost 3 bases at V and 3 bases at J; junction bases unmatched: 5. The CDR3 sequence is 17 residues long. The chain's CDR3 is CASSSGLAGAIYNEQFF. The CDR3 bases are TGTGCCAGCAGCTCGGGACTAGCGGGAGCCATCTACAATGAGCAGTTCTTC.

V and J are TRBV13 and TRBJ1-4; possibly TRBD1 for D (6 bases). Trimming pared 5 bases from V and 4 bases from J, leaving 11 bases between. Per germline, CDR1 PRHDT and CDR2 FYEKMQ (reference sequence). This CDR3 region has 14 residues. CDR3 bases: TGTGCCAGCAGCGAACAGGGCGTTAATGAAAAACTGTTTTTT. Translating it yields CASSEQGVNEKLFF.

The chain links TRBV7-8 to TRBJ2-3; no firm D call. The germline V and J ends were trimmed by 2 bases and 0 bases, with 6 bases remaining between them. The CDR3 totals 14 residues. In germline, CDR1 is SGHVS, CDR2 FQNEAQ. Written as DNA, the CDR3 is TGTGCCAGCAGCTTATACGGGAGCACAGATACGCAGTATTTT. Amino acid sequence: CASSLYGSTDTQYF.

V usage is TRBV28 and J usage is TRBJ1-1; D unresolved. Per the germline V gene, CDR1 is MDHEN and CDR2 is SYDVKM. CDR3 length: 13 residues. V was cut by 8 bases and J by 2 bases, with 12 bases left in between. The CDR3 loop is CASERVTNTEAFF. In DNA, the CDR3 is TGTGCCAGCGAGAGGGTGACAAACACTGAAGCTTTCTTT.

The J gene is TRBJ1-4, the V gene TRBV7-9; a weak D match, TRBD1 (5 bases). Germline V CDR1 and CDR2: SEHNR, FQNEAQ (reference sequence). The CDR3 extends over 17 amino acids. V lost 2 bases and J 0 bases, leaving 13 bases between the germline ends. The CDR3 loop is CASSLMGGRSTNEKLFF. DNA for the CDR3: TGTGCCAGCAGCTTAATGGGGGGAAGGTCAACTAATGAAAAACTGTTTTTT.

The chain employs TRBV5-4 and TRBJ2-5; 9 bases fit TRBD2. The germline gives CDR1 SGHNT, CDR2 YYREEE (reference sequence). The CDR3 is 14 amino acids. J gave up 5 bases and V 4 bases, and 6 bases lay outside the gene matches. CDR3 in amino acids: CASSPAGGSETQYF. CDR3 nucleotide sequence: TGTGCCAGCAGCCCAGCGGGGGGAAGTGAGACCCAGTACTTC.

The chain is built from TRBV9 and TRBJ1-3; no firm D call. This CDR3 comprises 13 residues. Germline V gives CDR1 SGDLS, CDR2 YYNGEE. Trimming stripped 5 bases from V and 2 bases from J, with 8 bases between. CDR3 coding DNA: TGTGCCAGCAGTAACCTACCTGGAAACACCATATATTTT. Protein sequence: CASSNLPGNTIYF.

In DNA, the CDR3 is TGTGCCAGCAGTGGACGACTAGCGGGGTACACAGATACGCAGTATTTT. Its translation is CASSGRLAGYTDTQYF. The chain is built from TRBV27 and TRBJ2-3, with 11 positions matching TRBD2. Germline trimming cut 5 bases from V and 2 bases from J; bases unmatched to any gene: 6. This CDR3 has 16 residues. Germline V gene lookup returns CDR1 MNHEY and CDR2 SMNVEV (reference sequence).

The sample holds a few counts of this clone. The chain is built from TRBV27 and TRBJ1-6; TRBD1 agrees at 10 bases. The J segment lost 12 bases and the V segment lost 3 bases, leaving 11 bases of the junction unmatched. Germline V gene sequence: CDR1 MNHEY, CDR2 SMNVEV (reference sequence). The CDR3 spans 16 residues. CDR3 DNA sequence: TGTGCCAGCAGTTTGGGGGGACAGGGGCTATCCGTACCCCTCCACTTT. It is translated as CASSLGGQGLSVPLHF.

This clone was seen a handful of times. The J gene is TRBJ1-1, the V gene TRBV2, with D unclear. V dropped 3 bases and J dropped 7 bases, with 6 bases sitting between them. Per germline, CDR1 SNHLY and CDR2 FYNNEI. The CDR3 has 11 amino acids. The CDR3 sequence is CASSEQFEAFF. CDR3 nucleotide sequence: TGTGCCAGCAGTGAGCAGTTTGAAGCTTTCTTT.